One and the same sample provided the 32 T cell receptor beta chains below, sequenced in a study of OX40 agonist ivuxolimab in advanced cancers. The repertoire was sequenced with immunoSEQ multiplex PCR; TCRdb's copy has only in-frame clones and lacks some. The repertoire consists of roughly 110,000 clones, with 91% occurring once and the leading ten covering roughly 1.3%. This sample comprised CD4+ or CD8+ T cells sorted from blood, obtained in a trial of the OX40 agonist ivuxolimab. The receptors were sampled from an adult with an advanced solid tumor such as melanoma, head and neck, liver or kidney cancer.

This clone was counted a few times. In DNA, the CDR3 is TGTGCCTCGGGGGACGACAATCAGCCCCAGCATTTT. Protein sequence: CASGDDNQPQHF. V usage is TRBV2 and J usage is TRBJ1-5; a possible D gene is TRBD1 (5 bases). CDR3 size: 12 residues. Germline CDR1 reads SNHLY; CDR2 reads FYNNEI. The V gene lost 11 bases and the J gene lost 3 bases, with 11 bases spanning the gap.

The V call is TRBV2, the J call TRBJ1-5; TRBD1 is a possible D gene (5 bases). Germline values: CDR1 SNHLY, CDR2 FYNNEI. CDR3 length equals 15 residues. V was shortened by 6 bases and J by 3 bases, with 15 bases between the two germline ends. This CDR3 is CASRATTVPNQPQHF. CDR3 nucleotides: TGTGCCAGCAGGGCAACGACAGTCCCCAATCAGCCCCAGCATTTT.

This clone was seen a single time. The DNA for the CDR3 is TGTGCCAGCAGCTTAGCAAGTGGAGCGGGAAGCTCCTACAATGAGCAGTTCTTC. It translates to CASSLASGAGSSYNEQFF. This chain joins TRBV7-2 and TRBJ2-1, with 7 bases lining up with TRBD2. Germline CDR1 and CDR2: SGHTA and FQGNSA. The CDR3 has 18 residues. J was trimmed by 0 bases and V by 0 bases; bases with no gene match: 8. The variable domain in full, completed from reference TRBV7-2 and TRBJ2-1, reads GAGVSQSPSNKVTEKGKDVELRCDPISGHTALYWYRQSLGQGLEFLIYFQGNSAPDKSGLPSDRFSAERTGGSVSTLTIQRTQQEDSAVYLCASSLASGAGSSYNEQFFGPGTRLTVL.

The CDR3 DNA reads TGCAGCGTCAACGGAGGACACACGAGCTCCTACGAGCAGTACTTC. It encodes CSVNGGHTSSYEQYF. The rearrangement uses TRBV29-1 and TRBJ2-7; the D gene could be TRBD1 or TRBD2 (5 bases each). Germline V gene sequence: CDR1 SQVTM, CDR2 ANQGSEA. The CDR3 extends over 15 amino acids. V lost 6 bases to trimming and J lost 0 bases, with 18 bases between them.

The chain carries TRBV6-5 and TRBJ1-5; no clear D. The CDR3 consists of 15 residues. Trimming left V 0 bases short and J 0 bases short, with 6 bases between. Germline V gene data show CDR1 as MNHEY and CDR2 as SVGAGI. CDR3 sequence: CASSYSPYSNQPQHF. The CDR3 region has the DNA TGTGCCAGCAGTTACTCTCCTTATAGCAATCAGCCCCAGCATTTT.

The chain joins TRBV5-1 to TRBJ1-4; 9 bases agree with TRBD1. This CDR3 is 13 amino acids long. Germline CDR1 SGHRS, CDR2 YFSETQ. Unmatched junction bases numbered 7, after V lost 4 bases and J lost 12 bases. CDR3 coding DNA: TGCGCCAGCAGCCCCGGACAGGGGTCTGAACTGTTTTTT. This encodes CASSPGQGSELFF.

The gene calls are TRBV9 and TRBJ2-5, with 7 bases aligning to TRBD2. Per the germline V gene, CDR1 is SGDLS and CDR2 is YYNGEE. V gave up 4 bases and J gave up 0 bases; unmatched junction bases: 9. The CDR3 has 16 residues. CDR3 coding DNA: TGTGCCAGCAGCTTCGGGGGGATTGGGTACCAAGAGACCCAGTACTTC. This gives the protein CASSFGGIGYQETQYF.

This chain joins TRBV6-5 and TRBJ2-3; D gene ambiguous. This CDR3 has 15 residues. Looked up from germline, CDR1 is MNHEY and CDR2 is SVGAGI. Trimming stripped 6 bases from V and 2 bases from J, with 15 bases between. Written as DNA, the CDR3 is TGTGCCAGCAGAGTTACATGGGCACACACAGATACGCAGTATTTT. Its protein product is CASRVTWAHTDTQYF.

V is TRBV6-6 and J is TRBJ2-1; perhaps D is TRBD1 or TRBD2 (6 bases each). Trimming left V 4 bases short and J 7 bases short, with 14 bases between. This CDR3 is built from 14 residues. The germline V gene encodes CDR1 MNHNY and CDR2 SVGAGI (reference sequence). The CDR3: CASSLGGSVNEQFF. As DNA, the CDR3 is TGTGCCAGCAGTTTAGGGGGGAGTGTGAATGAGCAGTTCTTC.

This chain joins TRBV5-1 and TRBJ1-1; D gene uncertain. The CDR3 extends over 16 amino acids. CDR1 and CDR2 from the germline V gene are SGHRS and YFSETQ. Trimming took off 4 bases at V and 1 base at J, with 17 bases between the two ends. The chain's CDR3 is CASSPSTERGNTEAFF. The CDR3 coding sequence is TGCGCCAGCAGCCCCTCAACCGAACGAGGGAACACTGAAGCTTTCTTT.

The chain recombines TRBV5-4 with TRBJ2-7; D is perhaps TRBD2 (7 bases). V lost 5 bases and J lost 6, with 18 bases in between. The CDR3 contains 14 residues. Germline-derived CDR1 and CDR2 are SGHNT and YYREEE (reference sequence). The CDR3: CASSRGGEGGEQYF. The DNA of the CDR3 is TGTGCCAGCAGTAGGGGGGGAGAAGGCGGCGAGCAGTACTTC.

The CDR3 here is CASSQGPGPRETEAFF. CDR3 bases: TGTGCCAGCAGCCAAGGACCGGGACCAAGGGAAACTGAAGCTTTCTTT. The chain is built from TRBV14 and TRBJ1-1; weak D call: TRBD1 (5 bases). The CDR3 runs 16 residues. Germline-derived CDR1 and CDR2 are SGHDN and FVKESK. Trimming removed 1 base from V and 5 bases from J, with 17 bases in between.

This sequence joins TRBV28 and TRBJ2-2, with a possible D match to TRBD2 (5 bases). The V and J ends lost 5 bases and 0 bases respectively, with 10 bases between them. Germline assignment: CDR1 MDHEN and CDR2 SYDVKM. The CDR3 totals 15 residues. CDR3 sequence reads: CASSDYRANTGELFF. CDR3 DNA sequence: TGTGCCAGCAGTGACTATCGGGCGAACACCGGGGAGCTGTTTTTT.

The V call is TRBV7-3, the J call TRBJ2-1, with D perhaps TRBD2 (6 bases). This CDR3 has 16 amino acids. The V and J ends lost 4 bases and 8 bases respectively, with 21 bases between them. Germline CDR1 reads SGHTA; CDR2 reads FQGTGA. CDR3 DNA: TGTGCCAGCAGCTCACGGGCGGAGGGCCGTTTGGATGAGCAGTTCTTC. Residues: CASSSRAEGRLDEQFF.

CDR3 loop: CASSQDRGQIQETQYF. CDR3 nucleotide sequence: TGTGCCAGCAGCCAAGATAGGGGACAGATCCAAGAGACCCAGTACTTC. The rearrangement joins TRBV14 to TRBJ2-5; TRBD1 aligns across 7 bases. There are 16 residues in the CDR3. With 0 bases clipped from V and 1 base from J, the junction kept 5 bases outside the gene matches. Germline V lookup: CDR1 SGHDN, CDR2 FVKESK.

The CDR3 sequence is CASSQREGPYEQYF. The CDR3 DNA is TGTGCCAGCAGTCAGCGGGAAGGCCCCTACGAGCAGTACTTC. The chain has TRBV27 and TRBJ2-7, with 7 bases identical to TRBD2. The ends lost 5 bases at V and 2 bases at J; junction bases unmatched: 6. In germline, CDR1 is MNHEY, CDR2 SMNVEV (reference sequence). This CDR3 contains 14 residues.

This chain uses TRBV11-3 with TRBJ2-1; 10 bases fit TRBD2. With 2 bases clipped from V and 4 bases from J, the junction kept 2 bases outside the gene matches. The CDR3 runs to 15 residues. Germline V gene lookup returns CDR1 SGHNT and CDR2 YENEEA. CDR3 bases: TGTGCCAGCAGCTTACTAGCGGGAGCTTACAATGAGCAGTTCTTC. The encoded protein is CASSLLAGAYNEQFF.

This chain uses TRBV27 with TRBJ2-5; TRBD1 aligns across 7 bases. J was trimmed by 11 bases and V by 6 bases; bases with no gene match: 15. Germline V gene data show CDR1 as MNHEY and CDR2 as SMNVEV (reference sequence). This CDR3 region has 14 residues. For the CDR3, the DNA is TGTGCCAGCAGCCGAGTCGACAGGGTCGGAGAGCAGTACTTC. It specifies CASSRVDRVGEQYF.

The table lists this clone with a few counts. CDR3 nucleotide sequence: TGTGCCAGCAAGTTCGTCCGATCAGGGGCGAATCAGCCCCAGCATTTT. Amino acid sequence: CASKFVRSGANQPQHF. The genes are TRBV28 and TRBJ1-5; D possibly corresponds to TRBD1 (6 bases). The germline V gene has CDR1 MDHEN and CDR2 SYDVKM. V was cut by 7 bases and J by 4 bases, with 20 bases left in between. This CDR3 is 16 amino acids long.

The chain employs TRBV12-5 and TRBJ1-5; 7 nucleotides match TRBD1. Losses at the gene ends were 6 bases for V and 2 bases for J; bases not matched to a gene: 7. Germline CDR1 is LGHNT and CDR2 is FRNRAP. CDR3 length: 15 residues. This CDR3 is CASGMYQGGNQPQHF. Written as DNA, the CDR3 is TGTGCTAGTGGAATGTACCAGGGGGGCAATCAGCCCCAGCATTTT.

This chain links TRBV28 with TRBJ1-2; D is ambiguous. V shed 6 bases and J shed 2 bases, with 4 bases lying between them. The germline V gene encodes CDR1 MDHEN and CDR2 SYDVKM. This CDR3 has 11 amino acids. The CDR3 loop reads CASRRNYGYTF. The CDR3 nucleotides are TGTGCCAGCAGACGAAACTATGGCTACACCTTC.

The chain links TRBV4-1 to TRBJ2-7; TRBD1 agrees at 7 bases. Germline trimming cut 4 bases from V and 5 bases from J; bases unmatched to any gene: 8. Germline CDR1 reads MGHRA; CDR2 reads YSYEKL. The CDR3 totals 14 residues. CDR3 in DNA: TGCGCCAGCAGCCTCGGGACAGTGTCGGACGAGCAGTACTTC. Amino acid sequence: CASSLGTVSDEQYF.

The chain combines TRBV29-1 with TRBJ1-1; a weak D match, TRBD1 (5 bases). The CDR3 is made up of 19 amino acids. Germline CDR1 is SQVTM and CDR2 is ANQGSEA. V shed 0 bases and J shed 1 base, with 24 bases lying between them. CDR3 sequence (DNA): TGCAGCGTTGAAGATTTATCGGCGCAGGGAGGAGGCTGGAACACTGAAGCTTTCTTT. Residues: CSVEDLSAQGGGWNTEAFF.

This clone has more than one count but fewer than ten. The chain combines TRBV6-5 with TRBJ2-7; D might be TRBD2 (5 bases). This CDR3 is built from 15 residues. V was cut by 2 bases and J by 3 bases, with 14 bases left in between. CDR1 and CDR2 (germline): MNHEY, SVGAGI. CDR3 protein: CASSYRPARGYEQYF. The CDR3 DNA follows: TGTGCCAGCAGTTACCGGCCCGCCCGGGGCTACGAGCAGTACTTC.

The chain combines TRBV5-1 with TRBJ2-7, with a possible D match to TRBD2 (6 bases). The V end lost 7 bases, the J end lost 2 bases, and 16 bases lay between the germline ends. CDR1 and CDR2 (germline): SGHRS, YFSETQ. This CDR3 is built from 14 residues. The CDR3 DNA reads TGCGCCAGCGCGGGACTTCCAATTACCTACGAGCAGTACTTC. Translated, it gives CASAGLPITYEQYF.

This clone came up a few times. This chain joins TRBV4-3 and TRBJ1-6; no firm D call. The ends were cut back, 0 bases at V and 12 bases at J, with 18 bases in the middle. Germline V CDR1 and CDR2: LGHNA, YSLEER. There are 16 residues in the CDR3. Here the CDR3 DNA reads TGCGCCAGCAGCCAAGAGGCGCAGTCTTCGGGTTTACCCCTCCACTTT. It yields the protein CASSQEAQSSGLPLHF.

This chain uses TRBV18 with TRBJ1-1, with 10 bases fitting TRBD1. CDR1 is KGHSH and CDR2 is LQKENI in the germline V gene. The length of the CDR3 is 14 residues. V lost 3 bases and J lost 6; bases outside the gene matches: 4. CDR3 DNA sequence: TGTGCCAGCTCACCGTCCGGGACAGGGGCTGAAGCTTTCTTT. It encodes CASSPSGTGAEAFF. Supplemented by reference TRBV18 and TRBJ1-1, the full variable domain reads NAGVMQNPRHLVRRRGQEARLRCSPMKGHSHVYWYRQLPEEGLKFMVYLQKENIIDESGMPKERFSAEFPKEGPSILRIQQVVRGDSAAYFCASSPSGTGAEAFFGQGTRLTVV.

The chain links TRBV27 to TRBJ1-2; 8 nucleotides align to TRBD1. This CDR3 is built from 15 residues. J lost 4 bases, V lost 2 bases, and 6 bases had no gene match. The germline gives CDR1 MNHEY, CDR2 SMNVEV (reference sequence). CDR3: CASSLQSGQAYGYTF. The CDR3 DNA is TGTGCCAGCAGTTTACAATCGGGACAGGCCTATGGCTACACCTTC.

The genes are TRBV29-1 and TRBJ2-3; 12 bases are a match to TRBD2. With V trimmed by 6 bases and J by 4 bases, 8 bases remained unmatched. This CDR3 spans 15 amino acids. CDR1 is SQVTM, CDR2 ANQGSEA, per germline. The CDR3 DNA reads TGCAGCGTATCCAGACTAGCGGGAGAGGCAGATACGCAGTATTTT. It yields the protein CSVSRLAGEADTQYF.

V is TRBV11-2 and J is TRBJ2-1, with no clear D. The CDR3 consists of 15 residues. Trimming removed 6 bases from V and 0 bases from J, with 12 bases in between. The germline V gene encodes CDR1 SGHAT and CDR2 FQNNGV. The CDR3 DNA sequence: TGTGCCAGCAGGGTTCTGGCGGACTCCTACAATGAGCAGTTCTTC. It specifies CASRVLADSYNEQFF.

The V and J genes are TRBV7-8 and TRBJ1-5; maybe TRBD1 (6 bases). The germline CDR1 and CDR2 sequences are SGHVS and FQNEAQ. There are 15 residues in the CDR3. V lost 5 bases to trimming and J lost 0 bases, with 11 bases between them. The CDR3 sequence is CASSLTGNSNQPQHF. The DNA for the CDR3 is TGTGCCAGCAGCCTCACAGGGAATAGCAATCAGCCCCAGCATTTT.

This chain's CDR3 is CASSTGQGESYTF. The CDR3 nucleotides are TGTGCCAGCAGTACGGGACAGGGGGAGAGCTACACCTTC. The J gene is TRBJ1-2, the V gene TRBV28; 11 bases agree with TRBD1. The CDR3 is 13 residues long. Germline V CDR1 and CDR2: MDHEN, SYDVKM. Trimming at V came to 5 bases and at J to 9 bases, leaving 5 bases not matched to a gene.